This TCR beta chain emerged from a study of response to subunit inactivated influenza vaccine. The study, taken as a whole, reports: Seasonal influenza vaccination, on each occasion, was suggested by the authors to recruit few new T cells.

Details on this clonotype: Antigen unknown.

Germline values: CDR1 KGHDR, CDR2 SFDVKD. The CDR3 extends over 13 amino acids. The germline V and J ends were trimmed by 3 bases and 4 bases, with 8 bases remaining between them. TCRdb processed the RT-PCR reads anew with MiXCR; each CDR3 protein has one entry. Among 650,000 to 700,000 distinct CDR3 sequences listed, less than 20% were seen once. V usage is TRBV24-1 and J usage is TRBJ2-5; D is undetermined. The material sequenced was PBMCs from blood, taken 11 to 12 days after vaccination. This TCR was sampled from a man aged 50 to 59 who received an inactivated influenza vaccine. This CDR3 is CATSDEKGETQYF. The CDR3 DNA is TGTGCCACCAGTGATGAAAAGGGAGAGACCCAGTACTTC.